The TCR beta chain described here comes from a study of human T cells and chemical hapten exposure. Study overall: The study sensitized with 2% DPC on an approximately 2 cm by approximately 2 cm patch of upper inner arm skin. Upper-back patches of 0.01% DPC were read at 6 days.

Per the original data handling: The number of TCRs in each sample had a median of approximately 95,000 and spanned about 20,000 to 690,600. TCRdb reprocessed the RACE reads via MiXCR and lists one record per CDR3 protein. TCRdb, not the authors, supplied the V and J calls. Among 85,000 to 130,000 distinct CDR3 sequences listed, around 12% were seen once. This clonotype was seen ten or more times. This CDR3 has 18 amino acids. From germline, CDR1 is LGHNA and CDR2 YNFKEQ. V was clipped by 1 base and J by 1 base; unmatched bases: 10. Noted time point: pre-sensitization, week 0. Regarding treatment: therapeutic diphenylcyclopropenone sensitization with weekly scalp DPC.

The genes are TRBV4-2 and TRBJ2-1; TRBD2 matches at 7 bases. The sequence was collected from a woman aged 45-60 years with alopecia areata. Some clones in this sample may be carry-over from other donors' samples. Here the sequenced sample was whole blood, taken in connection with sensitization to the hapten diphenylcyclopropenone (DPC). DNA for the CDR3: TGTGCCAGCAGCCAAGTAGGAGGGAGGGCCCCGTCCTACAATGAGCAGTTCTTC. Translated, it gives CASSQVGGRAPSYNEQFF.